This is a list of T cell receptor beta chains from one sample in a study of cytomegalovirus exposure and HLA in healthy donors. The method was immunoSEQ multiplex PCR; TCRdb's version includes in-frame clones alone and lacks a portion of them. The repertoire holds about 210,000 clones, with approximately 80% as singletons. Sequenced material: PBMCs. Source of these receptors: a woman aged 30 to 39 in good health and CMV-seropositive. Both conserved end residues are part of each CDR3. A D gene is named only where the DNA matches it firmly. Expanded clones are given a class, and other clones once, few, many or no size at all.

abundance	v_gene	d_gene	j_gene	CDR3aa	CDR3nt
few	TRBV9	NA	TRBJ1-4	CASSHRRGSPATNEKLFF	TGTGCCAGCAGCCATAGGCGGGGGTCCCCTGCAACTAATGAAAAACTGTTTTTT
few	TRBV5-6	NA	TRBJ2-7	CASSSGLLEQYF	TGTGCCAGCAGCTCGGGACTCCTCGAGCAGTACTTC
NA	TRBV6-1	NA	TRBJ2-7	CASSERGRGYEQYF	TGTGCCAGCAGTGAAAGGGGCAGGGGATACGAGCAGTACTTC
few	TRBV7-2	NA	TRBJ2-1	CASSLTPGGAAEQFF	TGTGCCAGCAGCTTAACGCCGGGGGGCGCCGCTGAGCAGTTCTTC
NA	TRBV5-6	TRBD1	TRBJ1-2	CASSRTGGRAGYTF	TGTGCCAGCAGCCGGACAGGGGGCAGGGCTGGCTACACCTTC
NA	TRBV19	NA	TRBJ1-2	CASSIAKEGPAGYTF	TGTGCCAGTAGTATAGCTAAAGAGGGCCCCGCGGGCTACACCTTC
NA	TRBV29-1	TRBD2	TRBJ2-2	CSVGTSLAGELFF	TGCAGCGTTGGGACTAGTTTGGCCGGGGAGCTGTTTTTT
NA	TRBV5-6	NA	TRBJ2-7	CASRPAASAYEQYF	TGTGCCAGCCGTCCGGCCGCTAGCGCCTACGAGCAGTACTTC
NA	TRBV7-9	TRBD2	TRBJ2-7	CASSLGLAGATDEQYF	TGTGCCAGCAGCCTGGGACTAGCGGGGGCAACGGACGAGCAGTACTTC
NA	TRBV6-6	NA	TRBJ2-5	CASSSGGRGGTQYF	TGTGCCAGCAGTTCCGGGGGGCGAGGAGGGACCCAGTACTTC
NA	TRBV27	NA	TRBJ2-7	CASSLSPRQAYEQYF	TGTGCCAGCAGTTTATCCCCCCGACAAGCCTACGAGCAGTACTTC
NA	TRBV6-1	TRBD1	TRBJ2-7	CASSRSTGNRDEQYF	TGTGCCAGCAGCCGTTCGACAGGGAACAGGGACGAGCAGTACTTC
NA	TRBV7-9	TRBD1	TRBJ2-7	CASSLEGQRYEQYF	TGTGCCAGCAGCTTAGAGGGACAGCGCTACGAGCAGTACTTC
NA	TRBV6-6	NA	TRBJ1-5	CASSYSDTRYQPQHF	TGTGCCAGCAGTTACTCCGACACGAGATATCAGCCCCAGCATTTT